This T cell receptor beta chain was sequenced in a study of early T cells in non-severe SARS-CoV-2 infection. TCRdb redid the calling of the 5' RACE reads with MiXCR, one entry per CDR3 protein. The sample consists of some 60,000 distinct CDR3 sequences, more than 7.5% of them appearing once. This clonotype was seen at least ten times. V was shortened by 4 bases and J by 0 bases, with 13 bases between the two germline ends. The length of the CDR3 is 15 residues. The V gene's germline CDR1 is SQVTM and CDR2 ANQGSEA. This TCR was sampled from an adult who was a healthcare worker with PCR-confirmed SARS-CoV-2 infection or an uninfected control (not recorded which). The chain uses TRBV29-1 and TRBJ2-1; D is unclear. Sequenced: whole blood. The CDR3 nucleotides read TGCAGCGTTGTAGAGCAATTAAGCTCCTACAATGAGCAGTTCTTC. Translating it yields CSVVEQLSSYNEQFF.